One sample yielded the 5 T cell receptor beta chains listed below, sequenced in a study of CD8+ T cells in alopecia areata. Extracted RNA was reverse transcribed, and the resulting cDNA served as sequencing template. The method was immunoSEQ multiplex PCR; TCRdb's version includes in-frame clones alone and lacks a portion of them. Seen here are about 110,000 clones, around 55% observed once, and the top ten hold 20% to 25%. Sequencing was performed on CD8+ T cells sorted from blood. These receptors all stem from a human donor in good health.

The J gene is TRBJ2-1, the V gene TRBV9; 8 bases agree with TRBD2. Trimming removed 1 base from V and 8 bases from J; junction bases left unmatched: 11. Germline V gene sequence: CDR1 SGDLS, CDR2 YYNGEE. The CDR3 runs 16 residues. DNA for the CDR3: TGTGCCAGCAGCGTAATGAGCGGATTAGCGGGGTATGAGCAGTTCTTC. Protein: CASSVMSGLAGYEQFF.

The V call is TRBV13, the J call TRBJ2-5, with D hard to call. This CDR3 is 15 amino acids long. Germline V lookup: CDR1 PRHDT, CDR2 FYEKMQ (reference sequence). With 6 bases removed from V and 3 bases from J, the gap between germline ends came to 17 bases. CDR3 in amino acids: CASSADWQAEETQYF. DNA for the CDR3: TGTGCCAGCAGTGCTGACTGGCAGGCGGAAGAGACCCAGTACTTC.

The J gene is TRBJ2-5, the V gene TRBV5-6; 7 bases align to TRBD1. The CDR3 is 15 residues long. Germline CDR1 is SGHDT and CDR2 is YYEEEE. Trimming took 1 base from V and 2 from J; bases not matched to a gene: 5. As DNA, the CDR3 is TGTGCCAGCAGCTTGATTTACAGGGGACAAGAGACCCAGTACTTC. It yields the protein CASSLIYRGQETQYF. The entire variable domain, with the rest obtained from reference TRBV5-6 and TRBJ2-5, is as follows: DAGVTQSPTHLIKTRGQQVTLRCSPKSGHDTVSWYQQALGQGPQFIFQYYEEEERQRGNFPDRFSGHQFPNYSSELNVNALLLGDSALYLCASSLIYRGQETQYFGPGTRLLVL.

This clone was seen a handful of times. The V and J genes are TRBV5-6 and TRBJ2-5, with D perhaps TRBD2 (6 bases). V was trimmed by 7 bases and J by 5 bases, leaving 15 bases between them. Looked up from germline, CDR1 is SGHDT and CDR2 is YYEEEE. The CDR3 length is 13 residues. CDR3 loop: CASGTGSTETQYF. The CDR3 DNA reads as TGTGCCAGCGGAACCGGGAGTACCGAGACCCAGTACTTC.

The rearrangement links TRBV5-6 to TRBJ1-1; D might be TRBD1 (6 bases). CDR1 is SGHDT, CDR2 YYEEEE, per germline. The CDR3 loop spans 14 amino acids. V was shortened by 3 bases and J by 1 base, with 10 bases between the two germline ends. The CDR3 spells CASSWVTGNTEAFF. CDR3 bases: TGTGCCAGCAGCTGGGTGACAGGGAACACTGAAGCTTTCTTT.